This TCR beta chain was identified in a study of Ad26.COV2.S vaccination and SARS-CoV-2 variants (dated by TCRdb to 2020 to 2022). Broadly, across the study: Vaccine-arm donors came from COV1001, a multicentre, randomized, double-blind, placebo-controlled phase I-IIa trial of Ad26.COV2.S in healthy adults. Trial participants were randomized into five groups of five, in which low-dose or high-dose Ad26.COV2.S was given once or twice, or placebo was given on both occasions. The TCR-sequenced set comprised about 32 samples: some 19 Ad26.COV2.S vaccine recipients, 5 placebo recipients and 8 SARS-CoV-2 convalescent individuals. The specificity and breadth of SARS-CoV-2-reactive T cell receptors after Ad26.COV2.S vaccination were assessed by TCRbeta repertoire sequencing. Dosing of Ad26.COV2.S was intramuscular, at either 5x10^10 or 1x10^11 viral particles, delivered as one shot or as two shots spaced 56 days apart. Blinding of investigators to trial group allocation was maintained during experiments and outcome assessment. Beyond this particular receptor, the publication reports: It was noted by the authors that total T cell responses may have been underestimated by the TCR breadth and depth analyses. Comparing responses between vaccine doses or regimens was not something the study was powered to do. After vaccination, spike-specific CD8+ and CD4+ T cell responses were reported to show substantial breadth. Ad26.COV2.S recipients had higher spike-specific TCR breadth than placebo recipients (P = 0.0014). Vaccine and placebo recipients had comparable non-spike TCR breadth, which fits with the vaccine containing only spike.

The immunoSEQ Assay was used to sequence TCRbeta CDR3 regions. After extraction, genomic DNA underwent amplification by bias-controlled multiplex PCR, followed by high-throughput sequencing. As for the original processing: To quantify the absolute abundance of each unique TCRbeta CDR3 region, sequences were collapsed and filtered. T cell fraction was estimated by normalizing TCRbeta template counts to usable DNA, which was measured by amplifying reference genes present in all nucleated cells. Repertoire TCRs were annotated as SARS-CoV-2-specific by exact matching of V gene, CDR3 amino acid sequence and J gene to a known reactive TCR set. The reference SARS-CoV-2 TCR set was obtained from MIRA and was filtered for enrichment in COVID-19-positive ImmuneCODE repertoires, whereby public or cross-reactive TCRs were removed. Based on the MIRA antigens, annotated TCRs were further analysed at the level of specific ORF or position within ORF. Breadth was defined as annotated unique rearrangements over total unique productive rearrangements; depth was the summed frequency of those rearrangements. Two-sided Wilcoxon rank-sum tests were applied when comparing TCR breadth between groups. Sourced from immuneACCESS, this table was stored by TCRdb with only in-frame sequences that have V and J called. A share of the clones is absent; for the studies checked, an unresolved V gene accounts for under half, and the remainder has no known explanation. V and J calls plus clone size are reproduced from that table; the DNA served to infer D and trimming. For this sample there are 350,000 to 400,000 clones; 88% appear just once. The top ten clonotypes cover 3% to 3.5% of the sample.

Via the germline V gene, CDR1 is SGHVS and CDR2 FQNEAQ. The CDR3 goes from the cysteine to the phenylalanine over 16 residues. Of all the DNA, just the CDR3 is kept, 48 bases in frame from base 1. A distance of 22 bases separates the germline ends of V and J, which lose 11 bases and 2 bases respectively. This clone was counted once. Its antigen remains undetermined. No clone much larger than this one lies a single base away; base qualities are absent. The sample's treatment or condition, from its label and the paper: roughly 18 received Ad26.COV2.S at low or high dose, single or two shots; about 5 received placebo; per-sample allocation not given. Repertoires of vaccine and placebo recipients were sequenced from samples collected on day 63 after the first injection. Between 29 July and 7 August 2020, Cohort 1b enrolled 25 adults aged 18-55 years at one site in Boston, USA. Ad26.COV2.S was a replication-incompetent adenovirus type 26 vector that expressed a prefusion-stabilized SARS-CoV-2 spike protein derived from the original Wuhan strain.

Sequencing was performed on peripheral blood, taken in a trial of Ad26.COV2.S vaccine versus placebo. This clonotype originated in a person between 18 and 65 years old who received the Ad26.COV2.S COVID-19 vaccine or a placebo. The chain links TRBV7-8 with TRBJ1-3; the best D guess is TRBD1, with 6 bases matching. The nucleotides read TGTGCCCAGTACGTAAACACAGGGAAAGCTGGAAACACCATATATTTT. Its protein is CAQYVNTGKAGNTIYF.